These T cell receptor beta chains were read from a single sample in a study of blood T cell repertoires in COVID-19. Clones were sequenced by immunoSEQ multiplex PCR, and TCRdb holds only the in-frame ones, with some missing. The sample carries roughly 250,000 clones, under 85% recorded once. Sequencing was done on a sample of peripheral blood. All receptors derive from a woman between 40 and 50 years old with active or convalescent COVID-19. The CDR3 runs from the conserved cysteine through the conserved F or W. A D gene is named only where the DNA matches it firmly. Some rows have no size entry. The others give once, few or many, or a class for an expanded clone.

size: NA; J: TRBJ1-2; D: NA; length: 14; V: TRBV3-1/TRBV3-2; CDR3: CASSSPGSRYGYTF; DNA: TGTGCCAGCTCCTCGCCTGGAAGCAGGTATGGCTACACCTTC
size: NA; J: TRBJ1-2; D: TRBD1; length: 12; V: TRBV7-9; CDR3: CASARGLGGYTF; DNA: TGTGCCAGCGCCAGGGGGCTCGGCGGCTACACCTTC
size: NA; J: TRBJ2-1; D: NA; length: 15; V: TRBV4-1; CDR3: CASSQRLESYNEQFF; DNA: TGCGCCAGCAGCCAACGTCTAGAATCCTACAATGAGCAGTTCTTC
size: few; J: TRBJ1-2; D: NA; length: 13; V: TRBV9; CDR3: CASSVVGNYGYTF; DNA: TGTGCCAGCAGCGTAGTCGGGAACTATGGCTACACCTTC
size: few; J: TRBJ1-3; D: TRBD1; length: 15; V: TRBV27; CDR3: CASSPRQGVGNTIYF; DNA: TGTGCCAGCAGTCCCCGACAGGGTGTTGGAAACACCATATATTTT
size: NA; J: TRBJ2-6; D: NA; length: 15; V: TRBV7-2; CDR3: CASTQARAGANVLTF; DNA: TGTGCCAGCACCCAAGCCAGGGCTGGGGCCAACGTCCTGACTTTC
size: NA; J: TRBJ1-2; D: NA; length: 16; V: TRBV9; CDR3: CASSHSNQDKRNGYTF; DNA: TGTGCCAGCAGCCACAGTAATCAGGATAAGAGAAATGGCTACACCTTC
size: NA; J: TRBJ2-3; D: NA; length: 15; V: TRBV2; CDR3: CASEKEAVSTDTQYF; DNA: TGTGCCTCCGAGAAAGAAGCGGTTAGCACAGATACGCAGTATTTT
size: NA; J: TRBJ1-4; D: NA; length: 16; V: TRBV11-1; CDR3: CASSLVSSAINEKLFF; DNA: TGTGCCAGCAGCTTGGTATCGTCAGCGATCAATGAAAAACTGTTTTTT
size: few; J: TRBJ2-7; D: NA; length: 14; V: TRBV20-1; CDR3: CSASLWRGLHEQYF; DNA: TGCAGTGCTAGTTTATGGCGGGGGCTTCACGAGCAGTACTTC
size: few; J: TRBJ2-1; D: TRBD2; length: 16; V: TRBV7-2; CDR3: CASSLYGGASYNEQFF; DNA: TGTGCCAGCAGCTTATACGGGGGGGCTTCCTACAATGAGCAGTTCTTC
size: NA; J: TRBJ1-2; D: NA; length: 13; V: TRBV12-3/TRBV12-4; CDR3: CASSLSGNYGYTF; DNA: TGTGCCAGCAGTCTTTCGGGGAACTATGGCTACACCTTC
size: NA; J: TRBJ1-5; D: TRBD1; length: 15; V: TRBV30; CDR3: CAWSTGAYSNQPQHF; DNA: TGTGCCTGGAGTACAGGGGCTTATAGCAATCAGCCCCAGCATTTT
size: NA; J: TRBJ1-5; D: NA; length: 12; V: TRBV28; CDR3: CASGSGGQPQHF; DNA: TGTGCCAGCGGGAGTGGGGGGCAGCCCCAGCATTTT
size: NA; J: TRBJ2-2; D: NA; length: 15; V: TRBV12-5; CDR3: CASGPPDSYTGELFF; DNA: TGTGCTAGTGGACCCCCGGACAGCTACACCGGGGAGCTGTTTTTT
size: NA; J: TRBJ1-4; D: NA; length: 13; V: TRBV25-1; CDR3: CASSDRVKEKLFF; DNA: TGTGCCAGCAGTGACAGGGTAAAGGAAAAACTGTTTTTT
size: NA; J: TRBJ1-2; D: NA; length: 15; V: TRBV27; CDR3: CASSYKMQTNYGYTF; DNA: TGTGCCAGCAGTTACAAGATGCAGACTAACTATGGCTACACCTTC
size: NA; J: TRBJ1-1; D: TRBD1; length: 14; V: TRBV25-1; CDR3: CASSETGGPTEAFF; DNA: TGTGCCAGCAGTGAAACAGGGGGGCCCACTGAAGCTTTCTTT
size: NA; J: TRBJ2-1; D: NA; length: 14; V: TRBV7-3; CDR3: CASSRPQGGNEQFF; DNA: TGTGCCAGCAGCCGACCGCAGGGGGGCAATGAGCAGTTCTTC
size: NA; J: TRBJ2-4; D: TRBD2; length: 13; V: TRBV5-1; CDR3: CASRQAGANIQYF; DNA: TGCGCCAGCCGGCAAGCGGGGGCGAACATTCAGTACTTC
size: NA; J: TRBJ1-1; D: NA; length: 15; V: TRBV3-1/TRBV3-2; CDR3: CASSPTGIPNTEAFF; DNA: TGTGCCAGCAGCCCAACAGGGATCCCGAACACTGAAGCTTTCTTT
size: NA; J: TRBJ2-3; D: NA; length: 15; V: TRBV19; CDR3: CASSTSPRATDTQYF; DNA: TGTGCCAGTAGTACATCCCCCAGGGCTACAGATACGCAGTATTTT
size: once; J: TRBJ2-1; D: NA; length: 16; V: TRBV6-4; CDR3: CASSDVFVRKYNEQFF; DNA: TGTGCCAGCAGTGACGTATTCGTCAGAAAATACAATGAGCAGTTCTTC
size: NA; J: TRBJ1-2; D: NA; length: 11; V: TRBV12-3/TRBV12-4; CDR3: CASSLGGGYTF; DNA: TGTGCCAGCAGTTTAGGAGGTGGCTACACCTTC
size: NA; J: TRBJ1-1; D: NA; length: 14; V: TRBV9; CDR3: CASSPPGGATEAFF; DNA: TGTGCCAGCAGCCCACCCGGGGGGGCCACTGAAGCTTTCTTT
size: NA; J: TRBJ1-5; D: TRBD1; length: 16; V: TRBV6-1; CDR3: CASSEAGQGRNQPQHF; DNA: TGTGCCAGCAGTGAAGCGGGACAGGGAAGGAATCAGCCCCAGCATTTT
size: once; J: TRBJ2-2; D: NA; length: 14; V: TRBV28; CDR3: CASSPSGFTGELFF; DNA: TGTGCCAGCAGTCCCTCCGGTTTTACCGGGGAGCTGTTTTTT
size: NA; J: TRBJ1-5; D: NA; length: 13; V: TRBV12-3/TRBV12-4; CDR3: CASSPSQNQPQHF; DNA: TGTGCCAGCAGTCCTTCTCAGAATCAGCCCCAGCATTTT
size: NA; J: TRBJ2-2; D: TRBD2; length: 16; V: TRBV10-3; CDR3: CAISELAGENTGELFF; DNA: TGTGCCATCAGTGAATTAGCGGGGGAGAACACCGGGGAGCTGTTTTTT
size: NA; J: TRBJ1-6; D: NA; length: 14; V: TRBV14; CDR3: CASSLGGRISPLHF; DNA: TGTGCCAGCAGCCTCGGGGGGCGCATCTCACCCCTCCACTTT
size: NA; J: TRBJ1-1; D: NA; length: 12; V: TRBV12-3/TRBV12-4; CDR3: CASISHREEAFF; DNA: TGTGCCAGCATCTCACACCGGGAGGAAGCTTTCTTT
size: many; J: TRBJ1-2; D: TRBD1; length: 12; V: TRBV12-3/TRBV12-4; CDR3: CASSHHRGGYTF; DNA: TGTGCCAGCAGCCATCACAGGGGTGGCTACACCTTC
size: NA; J: TRBJ2-7; D: NA; length: 15; V: TRBV3-1/TRBV3-2; CDR3: CASRRRGSQTYEQYF; DNA: TGTGCCAGCAGACGAAGGGGGTCCCAGACCTACGAGCAGTACTTC
size: few; J: TRBJ1-5; D: TRBD1; length: 16; V: TRBV6-6; CDR3: CASSYRGQGGDQPQHF; DNA: TGTGCCAGCAGTTACCGAGGACAGGGGGGAGATCAGCCCCAGCATTTT
size: NA; J: TRBJ1-5; D: NA; length: 10; V: TRBV19; CDR3: CAAGRGPQHF; DNA: TGTGCTGCGGGCAGGGGGCCCCAGCATTTT
size: NA; J: TRBJ2-3; D: NA; length: 14; V: TRBV6-5; CDR3: CASTRTTSTDTQYF; DNA: TGTGCCAGTACCAGGACAACTAGCACAGATACGCAGTATTTT
size: few; J: TRBJ2-7; D: TRBD1; length: 14; V: TRBV5-5; CDR3: CASSSPDRDDEQYF; DNA: TGTGCCAGCAGTTCACCCGACAGGGACGACGAGCAGTACTTC
size: NA; J: TRBJ1-1; D: NA; length: 13; V: TRBV24-1; CDR3: CATSESGNTEAFF; DNA: TGTGCCACCAGTGAGTCAGGGAACACTGAAGCTTTCTTT
size: NA; J: TRBJ1-4; D: NA; length: 15; V: TRBV28; CDR3: CASSLGGTTNEKLFF; DNA: TGTGCCAGCAGTTTAGGAGGGACGACTAATGAAAAACTGTTTTTT
size: NA; J: TRBJ2-3; D: NA; length: 17; V: TRBV11-2; CDR3: CASSRIKTTISTDTQYF; DNA: TGTGCCAGCAGCCGAATTAAGACTACGATCTCCACAGATACGCAGTATTTT
size: NA; J: TRBJ1-5; D: TRBD1; length: 14; V: TRBV7-9; CDR3: CASSKDRDDQPQHF; DNA: TGTGCCAGCAGCAAGGACAGGGACGATCAGCCCCAGCATTTT
size: NA; J: TRBJ2-3; D: TRBD2; length: 15; V: TRBV2; CDR3: CASSSLAGDTDTQYF; DNA: TGTGCCAGCAGCTCCCTAGCGGGGGACACAGATACGCAGTATTTT
size: NA; J: TRBJ2-5; D: NA; length: 16; V: TRBV16; CDR3: CASSRYPGTWEETQYF; DNA: TGTGCCAGCAGCCGATACCCCGGGACTTGGGAAGAGACCCAGTACTTC
size: NA; J: TRBJ2-5; D: NA; length: 13; V: TRBV5-1; CDR3: CASSFGGRETQYF; DNA: TGCGCCAGCAGCTTCGGGGGGCGAGAGACCCAGTACTTC
size: NA; J: TRBJ2-1; D: TRBD2; length: 17; V: TRBV5-6; CDR3: CASSLRTSGRHYNEQFF; DNA: TGTGCCAGCAGCTTAAGGACTAGCGGACGCCATTACAATGAGCAGTTCTTC
size: NA; J: TRBJ1-1; D: NA; length: 14; V: TRBV6-5; CDR3: CASSYSGRGTEAFF; DNA: TGTGCCAGCAGTTACTCTGGCAGGGGAACTGAAGCTTTCTTT
size: NA; J: TRBJ2-1; D: NA; length: 12; V: TRBV7-9; CDR3: CATGGTGDEQFF; DNA: TGTGCCACTGGAGGGACTGGGGATGAGCAGTTCTTC
size: NA; J: TRBJ1-2; D: NA; length: 13; V: TRBV6-1; CDR3: CASSEVQRGGYTF; DNA: TGTGCCAGCAGTGAAGTACAGCGAGGGGGCTACACCTTC
size: NA; J: TRBJ1-4; D: NA; length: 12; V: TRBV12-3/TRBV12-4; CDR3: CASSLRGGKLFF; DNA: TGTGCCAGCAGCTTACGGGGGGGTAAACTGTTTTTT
size: few; J: TRBJ1-2; D: NA; length: 16; V: TRBV28; CDR3: CASSPPSRGLGYGYTF; DNA: TGTGCCAGCAGCCCACCCTCTAGGGGATTGGGCTATGGCTACACCTTC